These 21 T cell receptor beta chains share one sample of origin, sequenced in a study of blood T cell repertoires in COVID-19. Generated by immunoSEQ multiplex PCR, the TCRdb table keeps only in-frame clones and is missing some. Here the sample spans around 300,000 clones, 80% to 90% being singletons. Material for sequencing was PBMCs or T cells enriched from blood (not recorded which). These receptors were taken from a man aged 30 to 45 who had recovered from COVID-19.

The chain has TRBV7-2 and TRBJ2-6; TRBD2 matches at 7 bases. V lost 1 base and J lost 6; bases outside the gene matches: 3. Germline V CDR1 and CDR2: SGHTA, FQGNSA. CDR3 length: 15 residues. As DNA, the CDR3 is TGTGCCAGCAGCTTAGGGGGGGGAAAGGCCAACGTCCTGACTTTC. Its translation: CASSLGGGKANVLTF.

Written as DNA, the CDR3 is TGTGCCAGCATCGACAGGGTAACCTACGAGCAGTACTTC. It is translated as CASIDRVTYEQYF. The chain links TRBV25-1 to TRBJ2-7; 7 bases are a match to TRBD1. V shed 7 bases and J 2 bases; nucleotides not matched to a gene: 5. CDR3 length: 13 residues. In germline, CDR1 is MGHDK, CDR2 SYGVNS.

The chain links TRBV4-1 to TRBJ1-4; tentative D call: TRBD1 (6 bases). Per the germline V gene, CDR1 is MGHRA and CDR2 is YSYEKL. The length of the CDR3 is 14 residues. Trimming removed 6 bases at V and 5 bases at J, with 13 bases between. The CDR3 region is CASRATGKNEKLFF. CDR3 bases: TGCGCCAGCAGGGCGACAGGCAAGAATGAAAAACTGTTTTTT.

The chain has TRBV7-2 and TRBJ2-7, with 8 bases that match TRBD1. Germline V gene data show CDR1 as SGHTA and CDR2 as FQGNSA. This CDR3 contains 15 residues. The V and J ends lost 1 base and 4 bases, in that order; junction bases with no gene match: 6. The CDR3 nucleotides read TGTGCCAGCAGCTTAGTCACAGGGGGTAAATACGAGCAGTACTTC. This codes for CASSLVTGGKYEQYF.

The V call is TRBV19, the J call TRBJ2-3, with a weak D call TRBD2 (5 bases). This CDR3 has 15 residues. Trimming removed 3 bases from V and 0 bases from J, with 10 bases in between. Germline assignment: CDR1 LNHDA and CDR2 SQIVND (reference sequence). The DNA of the CDR3 is TGTGCCAGTAGTATGCTCGGGGTTAGCACAGATACGCAGTATTTT. It specifies CASSMLGVSTDTQYF.

J is TRBJ1-1 and V is TRBV6-1; D gene unclear. The CDR3 contains 15 residues. V lost 2 bases, J lost 2 bases, and 12 bases lay in between. CDR1 and CDR2 (germline): MNHNS, SASEGT. CDR3 loop: CASSERSVSNTEAFF. The CDR3 region has the DNA TGTGCCAGCAGTGAAAGATCCGTTAGCAACACTGAAGCTTTCTTT.

The chain has TRBV7-7 and TRBJ2-1; 9 bases match TRBD2. Trimming removed 0 bases from V and 9 bases from J; junction bases left unmatched: 9. The CDR3 contains 16 residues. The germline V gene has CDR1 SSHAT and CDR2 FNYEAQ (reference sequence). The CDR3 nucleotides are TGTGCCAGCAGCTTAGCGGGGAGCGGGGGGACGGGTGAGCAGTTCTTC. The encoded protein is CASSLAGSGGTGEQFF. Looking up the rest from reference TRBV7-7 and TRBJ2-1 gives the full variable domain: GAGVSQSPRYKVTKRGQDVTLRCDPISSHATLYWYQQALGQGPEFLTYFNYEAQPDKSGLPSDRFSAERPEGSISTLTIQRTEQRDSAMYRCASSLAGSGGTGEQFFGPGTRLTVL.

The table lists this clone with a few counts. Here the CDR3 DNA reads TGTGCCAGCAGAGGGACAGGGGGCCTGGAGACCCAGTACTTC. This translates into CASRGTGGLETQYF. This chain uses TRBV7-9 with TRBJ2-5, with 12 positions matching TRBD1. This CDR3 is built from 14 residues. The germline CDR1 and CDR2 sequences are SEHNR and FQNEAQ (reference sequence). V lost 6 bases to trimming and J lost 5 bases; unmatched junction nucleotides: 4.

J is TRBJ2-5 and V is TRBV6-5; 9 bases are shared with TRBD2. The J segment lost 0 bases and the V segment lost 5 bases, leaving 4 bases of the junction unmatched. This CDR3 has 15 amino acids. Germline CDR1 reads MNHEY; CDR2 reads SVGAGI. CDR3 sequence (DNA): TGTGCCAGCAGTCTAGCGGGGATCCACCAAGAGACCCAGTACTTC. This sequence encodes CASSLAGIHQETQYF.

The CDR3 sequence is CASSDRFRNTIYF. For the CDR3, the DNA is TGTGCCAGCAGCGACAGGTTCCGGAACACCATATATTTT. This chain links TRBV7-9 with TRBJ1-3; D perhaps matches TRBD1 (6 bases). Trimming took 5 bases from V and 7 from J, leaving 12 bases between them. Germline lookup yields CDR1 SEHNR and CDR2 FQNEAQ (reference sequence). There are 13 residues in the CDR3.

The CDR3, as DNA: TGTGCCAGCAGCTCCGGACTAGCGGGGTTATACGAGACCCAGTACTTC. This sequence encodes CASSSGLAGLYETQYF. J is TRBJ2-5 and V is TRBV5-4; 12 bases are a match to TRBD2. Germline V gene data show CDR1 as SGHNT and CDR2 as YYREEE (reference sequence). Trimming took 3 bases from V and 5 from J; bases not matched to a gene: 8. This CDR3 contains 16 residues. Supplemented by reference TRBV5-4 and TRBJ2-5, the full variable domain reads ETGVTQSPTHLIKTRGQQVTLRCSSQSGHNTVSWYQQALGQGPQFIFQYYREEENGRGNFPPRFSGLQFPNYSSELNVNALELDDSALYLCASSSGLAGLYETQYFGPGTRLLVL.

The chain recombines TRBV11-2 with TRBJ1-4, with TRBD1 identical over 8 bases. CDR1 and CDR2 from the germline V gene are SGHAT and FQNNGV. The CDR3 length is 16 residues. V dropped 3 bases and J dropped 4; count of bases not matched to a gene: 7. The CDR3 region is CASSFGQGLGNEKLFF. In DNA form, the CDR3 reads TGTGCCAGCAGCTTTGGACAGGGTCTGGGTAATGAAAAACTGTTTTTT.

The rearrangement links TRBV5-4 to TRBJ2-3, with 7 bases identical to TRBD2. Germline lookup yields CDR1 SGHNT and CDR2 YYREEE (reference sequence). This CDR3 is built from 15 residues. J lost 4 bases, V lost 3 bases, and 8 bases had no gene match. The CDR3, as DNA: TGTGCCAGCAGCTCGACAACTAGCGTGGCAGATACGCAGTATTTT. It yields the protein CASSSTTSVADTQYF.

This chain uses TRBV11-2 with TRBJ2-2; TRBD1 agrees at 7 bases. Germline loops: CDR1 SGHAT, CDR2 FQNNGV. V dropped 9 bases and J dropped 3; count of bases not matched to a gene: 7. The CDR3 loop spans 14 amino acids. The CDR3 nucleotides read TGTGCCAGATACCGGGACAGACACACCGGGGAGCTGTTTTTT. Amino acids: CARYRDRHTGELFF.

The chain combines TRBV5-4 with TRBJ2-7; tentatively, D is TRBD1 (5 bases). The CDR3 loop spans 15 amino acids. V lost 4 bases to trimming and J lost 0 bases, with 14 bases between them. CDR1 SGHNT and CDR2 YYREEE come from the germline V gene (reference sequence). This CDR3 is CASSPFARASYEQYF. CDR3 DNA sequence: TGTGCCAGCAGCCCCTTCGCCAGGGCCTCCTACGAGCAGTACTTC.

The rearrangement joins TRBV27 to TRBJ2-5; tentative D call: TRBD1 (6 bases). Germline CDR1 and CDR2: MNHEY and SMNVEV (reference sequence). The CDR3 is 12 amino acids. The germline V and J ends were trimmed by 3 bases and 5 bases, with 7 bases remaining between them. DNA of the CDR3: TGTGCCAGCAGTTTTAGGGGGGAGACCCAGTACTTC. Protein: CASSFRGETQYF.

J is TRBJ1-6 and V is TRBV4-1; TRBD1 matches at 7 bases. The CDR3 contains 16 residues. The V gene end was trimmed by 0 bases and the J gene end by 7 bases; junction bases not matched to a gene: 6. In germline, CDR1 is MGHRA, CDR2 YSYEKL. CDR3 coding DNA: TGCGCCAGCAGCCAAGAGGCAGGGGGAAGGAATTCACCCCTCCACTTT. This encodes CASSQEAGGRNSPLHF.

As to this clone: Other DNA sequences from this sample encode an identical CDR3 as well. The rearrangement joins TRBV10-2 to TRBJ2-7; no firm D call. CDR1 WSHSY and CDR2 SAAADI come from the germline V gene. The CDR3 covers 14 residues. V was trimmed by 3 bases and J by 2 bases, leaving 11 bases between them. CDR3 sequence reads: CASSEAGLPYEQYF. The CDR3 coding sequence is TGCGCCAGCAGTGAAGCCGGTTTGCCCTACGAGCAGTACTTC.

The chain carries TRBV11-3 and TRBJ1-6, with D tentatively TRBD1 (5 bases). This CDR3 has 16 residues. The germline V and J ends were trimmed by 2 bases and 0 bases, with 8 bases remaining between them. Germline V gives CDR1 SGHNT, CDR2 YENEEA. CDR3: CASSLLTVSYNSPLHF. The CDR3 nucleotides are TGTGCCAGCAGCTTATTGACAGTCTCCTATAATTCACCCCTCCACTTT.

This chain joins TRBV28 and TRBJ1-2; D is possibly TRBD1 (5 bases). Deletions cut 6 bases from V and 8 bases from J, with 16 bases between. The CDR3 extends over 13 amino acids. Germline CDR1 MDHEN, CDR2 SYDVKM. CDR3 loop: CASRRGGSEGYTF. The CDR3 DNA is TGTGCCAGCAGGCGCGGGGGATCGGAAGGCTACACCTTC.

The rearrangement links TRBV30 to TRBJ1-1, with a tentative D call TRBD1 (5 bases). V dropped 4 bases and J dropped 6 bases, with 6 bases sitting between them. The CDR3 covers 10 residues. Germline lookup yields CDR1 GTSNPN and CDR2 SVGIG (reference sequence). The CDR3 region is CAWMGPEAFF. The CDR3, as DNA: TGTGCCTGGATGGGGCCTGAAGCTTTCTTT. The full variable domain, in which reference TRBV30 and TRBJ1-1 provide the parts outside the CDR3, is SQTIHQWPATLVQPVGSPLSLECTVEGTSNPNLYWYRQAAGRGLQLLFYSVGIGQISSEVPQNLSASRPQDRQFILSSKKLLLSDSGFYLCAWMGPEAFFGQGTRLTVV.